The 20 T cell receptor beta chains below were found in one sample sequenced in a study of long-term antiretroviral therapy in people with HIV (dated 2022 in TCRdb). The immunoSEQ hsTCRB v3.0 assay was used at survey level resolution for TRB variable region sequencing. Here the immuneACCESS table is served through TCRdb, limited to in-frame sequences with V and J called. Missing clones are a known gap in these copies; in checked studies unresolved V genes cover under half, and the rest lacks a known reason. This sample holds some 2,500 clones; 79% were observed only once. The ten largest clones add up to 8.5% to 10% of the sample. This specimen consisted of unsorted PBMCs, obtained 0.4 years before starting antiretroviral therapy. The receptors were sampled from a middle-aged woman with HIV.

The chain couples TRBV20-1 to TRBJ2-7; unclear D gene. V lost 6 bases and J lost 6, with 12 bases in between. This CDR3 is built from 11 residues. Germline lookup yields CDR1 DFQATT and CDR2 SNEGSKA (reference sequence). This CDR3 is CSATWRGEQYF. CDR3 DNA sequence: TGCAGTGCAACGTGGCGCGGCGAGCAGTACTTC.

The chain is built from TRBV7-8 and TRBJ2-7; 7 positions agree with TRBD1. J was trimmed by 2 bases and V by 6 bases; bases with no gene match: 10. From germline, CDR1 is SGHVS and CDR2 FQNEAQ. The CDR3 is made up of 15 amino acids. The CDR3 sequence is CASSAQGDGTYEQYF. CDR3 nucleotides: TGTGCCAGCAGTGCTCAGGGGGACGGGACCTACGAGCAGTACTTC.

This clone turned up a few times. This sequence joins TRBV6-1 and TRBJ1-2; D gene ambiguous. The CDR3 length is 10 residues. Deletions cut 6 bases from V and 6 bases from J, with 5 bases between. Per the germline V gene, CDR1 is MNHNS and CDR2 is SASEGT. In nucleotides, the CDR3 is TGTGCCAGCAGCCTTAATGGCTACACCTTC. Translation gives CASSLNGYTF.

The gene calls are TRBV2 and TRBJ2-7; possibly TRBD2 for D (6 bases). Germline CDR1 is SNHLY and CDR2 is FYNNEI. The CDR3 covers 13 residues. The V and J ends lost 6 bases and 1 base respectively, with 10 bases between them. The CDR3 spells CASSRERSYEQYF. The CDR3, as DNA: TGTGCCAGCAGCCGGGAGCGGTCCTACGAGCAGTACTTC.

CDR3 coding DNA: TGCGCCAGCAGCTTACCCGGACACTCGGGGAACACAGATACGCAGTATTTT. It is translated as CASSLPGHSGNTDTQYF. This chain connects TRBV5-1 to TRBJ2-3, with D possibly being TRBD1 or TRBD2 (5 bases each). The CDR3 loop spans 17 amino acids. The germline V gene has CDR1 SGHRS and CDR2 YFSETQ. Trimming stripped 2 bases from V and 2 bases from J, with 18 bases between.

This clone has more than one count but fewer than ten. CDR3 bases: TGTGCCAGCAGCTTGGTAGCGGGAGGATCCTACGAGCAGTACTTC. Its protein product is CASSLVAGGSYEQYF. The V and J genes are TRBV5-5 and TRBJ2-7; 10 nucleotides match TRBD2. Trimming at V came to 0 bases and at J to 1 base, leaving 1 base not matched to a gene. CDR3 size: 15 residues. Germline values: CDR1 SGHKS, CDR2 YYEKEE (reference sequence).

This sequence joins TRBV19 and TRBJ2-1, with 8 bases fitting TRBD2. This CDR3 has 15 amino acids. The V segment lost 0 bases and the J segment 4 bases; nucleotides outside the gene matches: 2. Looked up from germline, CDR1 is LNHDA and CDR2 is SQIVND (reference sequence). CDR3: CASSIDSGEYNEQFF. CDR3 coding DNA: TGTGCCAGTAGTATAGATAGCGGGGAATACAATGAGCAGTTCTTC.

This chain uses TRBV19 with TRBJ2-1; 9 positions match TRBD1. The V and J ends lost 8 bases and 5 bases, in that order; junction bases with no gene match: 7. In germline, CDR1 is LNHDA, CDR2 SQIVND (reference sequence). This CDR3 has 14 residues. The CDR3 reads CASLRTGDNNEQFF. The CDR3 nucleotides read TGTGCCAGTCTCCGGACAGGGGACAACAATGAGCAGTTCTTC.

The V gene is TRBV19, the J gene TRBJ2-1; D unclear. The V end was cut by 3 bases, the J end by 0 bases, with 9 bases between. This CDR3 contains 15 residues. Germline V gives CDR1 LNHDA, CDR2 SQIVND (reference sequence). The CDR3 loop is CASSIGSFSYNEQFF. The CDR3 nucleotides read TGTGCCAGTAGTATTGGCAGTTTCTCCTACAATGAGCAGTTCTTC. Full variable domain (missing parts from reference TRBV19 and TRBJ2-1): DGGITQSPKYLFRKEGQNVTLSCEQNLNHDAMYWYRQDPGQGLRLIYYSQIVNDFQKGDIAEGYSVSREKKESFPLTVTSAQKNPTAFYLCASSIGSFSYNEQFFGPGTRLTVL.

The gene calls are TRBV6-6 and TRBJ2-7; TRBD1 matches 7 bases. CDR1 and CDR2 from the germline V gene are MNHNY and SVGAGI (reference sequence). V shed 6 bases and J 6 bases; nucleotides not matched to a gene: 5. CDR3 length: 12 residues. The CDR3 spells CASSLTGTEQYF. The DNA for the CDR3 is TGTGCCAGCAGCCTGACAGGGACCGAGCAGTACTTC.

The chain couples TRBV28 to TRBJ1-6; D gene ambiguous. Germline V lookup: CDR1 MDHEN, CDR2 SYDVKM. There are 14 residues in the CDR3. V was pared by 2 bases and J by 10 bases, with 12 bases between. In DNA form, the CDR3 reads TGTGCCAGCAGTTTACTCGGGTACGGGTCACCCCTCCACTTT. Translating it yields CASSLLGYGSPLHF.

The rearrangement links TRBV6-5 to TRBJ1-5; weak D call: TRBD1 (5 bases). The CDR3 contains 13 residues. Germline V gives CDR1 MNHEY, CDR2 SVGAGI. Trimming shortened V by 6 bases and J by 4 bases, and 10 bases separated the two germline ends. CDR3 nucleotide sequence: TGTGCCAGCAGCCCGGGACCGAATCAGCCCCAGCATTTT. The encoded protein is CASSPGPNQPQHF.

The chain joins TRBV10-3 to TRBJ1-3; 9 bases line up with TRBD1. Germline trimming cut 1 base from V and 0 bases from J; bases unmatched to any gene: 1. Germline values: CDR1 ENHRY, CDR2 SYGVKD. The CDR3 totals 16 residues. The CDR3, as DNA: TGTGCCATCAGTGAGTGGGACAGGGCCTCTGGAAACACCATATATTTT. It is translated as CAISEWDRASGNTIYF.

This rearrangement joins TRBV19 to TRBJ2-3, with 7 bases aligning to TRBD2. The germline CDR1 and CDR2 sequences are LNHDA and SQIVND (reference sequence). The V segment lost 3 bases and the J segment 2 bases; nucleotides outside the gene matches: 14. This CDR3 comprises 18 residues. The CDR3 bases are TGTGCCAGTAGTATGGGTGGGACTACCGCCTGGCCCACAGATACGCAGTATTTT. Protein product: CASSMGGTTAWPTDTQYF.

The chain recombines TRBV27 with TRBJ2-7; D may be TRBD1 (6 bases). CDR3 size: 16 residues. The ends were cut back, 3 bases at V and 3 bases at J, with 18 bases in the middle. Germline-derived CDR1 and CDR2 are MNHEY and SMNVEV (reference sequence). The CDR3 spells CASSFPHWRQDYEQYF. The CDR3 DNA follows: TGTGCCAGCAGTTTCCCCCACTGGCGACAGGACTACGAGCAGTACTTC.

This clone appeared a single time. This sequence joins TRBV5-8 and TRBJ1-6; tentative D call: TRBD1 (5 bases). V was clipped by 4 bases and J by 13 bases, with 24 bases between them. CDR1 SGHTS and CDR2 YDEGEE come from the germline V gene. CDR3 length equals 16 residues. The CDR3 DNA reads TGTGCCAGCAGCCTGACCCCCGGGGCGGGGGTAAGTCCCCTCCACTTT. It is translated as CASSLTPGAGVSPLHF.

V gene TRBV7-3 combines with J gene TRBJ1-2; D is unresolved. Trimming pared 5 bases from V and 4 bases from J, leaving 14 bases between. CDR3 length: 14 residues. CDR1 is SGHTA, CDR2 FQGTGA, per germline. The CDR3 region has the DNA TGTGCCAGCAGCCCCGGGCCAACTTCCTATGGCTACACCTTC. It translates to CASSPGPTSYGYTF.

CDR3 sequence reads: CASWGGTTYEQYF. CDR3 nucleotide sequence: TGTGCCAGCTGGGGCGGTACGACCTACGAGCAGTACTTC. The chain carries TRBV28 and TRBJ2-7; weak D call: TRBD1 (5 bases). The CDR3 has 13 residues. CDR1 is MDHEN, CDR2 SYDVKM, per germline. V was cut by 8 bases and J by 2 bases, with 13 bases left in between.

The chain recombines TRBV7-7 with TRBJ2-1, with 10 bases identical to TRBD2. The CDR3 has 16 residues. Germline V gene lookup returns CDR1 SSHAT and CDR2 FNYEAQ (reference sequence). J gave up 1 base and V 3 bases, and 3 bases lay outside the gene matches. The CDR3 spells CASSFRLAGSYNEQFF. CDR3 bases: TGTGCCAGCAGCTTTCGACTAGCGGGTTCCTACAATGAGCAGTTCTTC. Variable domain in full (rest from reference TRBV7-7 and TRBJ2-1): GAGVSQSPRYKVTKRGQDVTLRCDPISSHATLYWYQQALGQGPEFLTYFNYEAQPDKSGLPSDRFSAERPEGSISTLTIQRTEQRDSAMYRCASSFRLAGSYNEQFFGPGTRLTVL.

The chain links TRBV27 to TRBJ1-4; 7 bases are shared with TRBD1. The CDR3 is made up of 15 amino acids. Looked up from germline, CDR1 is MNHEY and CDR2 is SMNVEV (reference sequence). V lost 3 bases to trimming and J lost 6 bases; unmatched junction nucleotides: 7. In nucleotides, the CDR3 is TGTGCCAGCAGTTTCCTGGGACAGACGGATGAAAAACTGTTTTTT. Its translation is CASSFLGQTDEKLFF.